These 13 T cell receptor beta chains share one sample of origin, sequenced in a study of regulatory T cells in long-lasting Graves disease. To make TCR beta libraries, researchers used iRepertoire HTBI primers and Arm-PCR of CDR3 regions. TCRdb analysed the multiplex PCR reads with MiXCR anew, one entry per CDR3 protein. The sample holds fewer than 400,000 distinct CDR3 sequences, around 21% seen once. Time point defined: persistent/refractory GD, antithyroid drugs over 5 years with positive TRAb. Making the TCR library involved RNA that had been extracted from PBMCs. The material was peripheral blood mononuclear cells (PBMCs), obtained when the disease was refractory, from a patient treated with antithyroid drugs. Receptors were obtained from a female donor with Graves disease.

This clonotype was counted many times. The chain is built from TRBV11-2 and TRBJ1-4; no definite D call. The CDR3 is 12 residues long. The germline V and J ends were trimmed by 1 base and 8 bases, with 5 bases remaining between them. Per the germline V gene, CDR1 is SGHAT and CDR2 is FQNNGV. CDR3 residues: CASSLVEEKLFF. For the CDR3, the DNA is TGTGCCAGCAGCTTAGTGGAAGAAAAACTGTTTTTT.

In its sample, this clonotype was seen once. The chain couples TRBV15 to TRBJ1-1; D possibly corresponds to TRBD1 (5 bases). The CDR3 loop spans 15 amino acids. Between the trimmed V and J ends, which lost 1 base and 6 bases, there was a span of 15 bases. Germline CDR1 reads LNHNV; CDR2 reads YYDKDF (reference sequence). CDR3 sequence: CATSRGGGWDAEAFF. CDR3 DNA: TGTGCCACCAGCAGAGGCGGCGGGTGGGACGCTGAAGCTTTCTTT. The full variable domain, in which reference TRBV15 and TRBJ1-1 provide the parts outside the CDR3, is DAMVIQNPRYQVTQFGKPVTLSCSQTLNHNVMYWYQQKSSQAPKLLFHYYDKDFNNEADTPDNFQSRRPNTSFCFLDIRSPGLGDTAMYLCATSRGGGWDAEAFFGQGTRLTVV.

The sample holds many counts of this clonotype. The chain has TRBV7-2 and TRBJ2-7; possible D gene TRBD2, 5 bases. The CDR3 totals 14 residues. Germline CDR1 is SGHTA and CDR2 is FQGNSA. V gave up 2 bases and J gave up 4 bases, with 12 bases separating them. The CDR3 is CASSLTGSNYEQYF. The CDR3 DNA sequence: TGTGCCAGCAGCTTAACGGGATCTAATTACGAGCAGTACTTC. Looking up the rest from reference TRBV7-2 and TRBJ2-7 gives the full variable domain: GAGVSQSPSNKVTEKGKDVELRCDPISGHTALYWYRQSLGQGLEFLIYFQGNSAPDKSGLPSDRFSAERTGGSVSTLTIQRTQQEDSAVYLCASSLTGSNYEQYFGPGTRLTVT.

This clonotype showed up many times. V gene TRBV28 combines with J gene TRBJ1-6, with 9 nucleotides matching TRBD1. Germline V gene data show CDR1 as MDHEN and CDR2 as SYDVKM. Unmatched junction bases numbered 9, after V lost 10 bases and J lost 8 bases. The CDR3 sequence is 14 residues long. The CDR3 reads CATYNRGLYSPLHF. CDR3 DNA: TGTGCCACCTATAACAGGGGGCTGTATTCACCCCTCCACTTT.

A remark on this clonotype: A much larger clone lies a single base off, so this may be a read error. The V gene is TRBV27, the J gene TRBJ1-1; 11 bases agree with TRBD1. This CDR3 comprises 14 residues. Germline CDR1 reads MNHEY; CDR2 reads SMNVEV (reference sequence). The chain's CDR3 is CACSFGTGGTEAFF. DNA of the CDR3: TGTGCCTGCAGTTTCGGGACAGGGGGCACTGAAGCTTTCTTT.

Concerning this clonotype: One end of the junction is discordant with germline, which a read error may explain. V usage is TRBV5-1 and J usage is TRBJ1-1; 7 bases map to TRBD1. The germline CDR1 and CDR2 sequences are SGHRS and YFSETQ. The CDR3 is 14 residues long. DNA of the CDR3: TGCGCCAGCAGCTTTGGGACAGCGAACGCTGAAGCTTTCTTT. Translated, it gives CASSFGTANAEAFF.

This chain joins TRBV6-2 or TRBV6-3 and TRBJ1-5, with 7 positions matching TRBD1. The CDR3 runs to 13 residues. CDR1 is MNHEY and CDR2 is SVGEGT in the germline V gene. The V and J ends lost 2 bases and 6 bases, in that order; junction bases with no gene match: 1. The CDR3: CASSYRGPQPQHF. CDR3 in DNA: TGTGCCAGCAGTTACAGGGGGCCTCAGCCCCAGCATTTT.

The CDR3, as DNA: TGTGCCTGGACCCCTTCTGGGCTAGCGGGAGGGCTCACCGGGGAGCTGTTTTTT. Translated, it gives CAWTPSGLAGGLTGELFF. The chain combines TRBV30 with TRBJ2-2; 12 positions agree with TRBD2. The V gene's germline CDR1 is GTSNPN and CDR2 SVGIG (reference sequence). The CDR3 length is 18 residues. After removal of 4 bases from V and 4 bases from J, the junction contained 13 bases not matched to a gene. Full variable domain (outside the CDR3, taken from reference TRBV30 and TRBJ2-2): SQTIHQWPATLVQPVGSPLSLECTVEGTSNPNLYWYRQAAGRGLQLLFYSVGIGQISSEVPQNLSASRPQDRQFILSSKKLLLSDSGFYLCAWTPSGLAGGLTGELFFGEGSRLTVL.

The rearrangement uses TRBV19 and TRBJ2-7; TRBD2 agrees at 12 bases. CDR3 length: 17 residues. V gave up 2 bases and J gave up 4 bases; unmatched junction bases: 9. Germline lookup yields CDR1 LNHDA and CDR2 SQIVND (reference sequence). Written as DNA, the CDR3 is TGTGCCAGTAGTATAACCGGAACTAGCGGGAGGATGTACGAGCAGTACTTC. This encodes CASSITGTSGRMYEQYF.

In its sample, this clonotype was seen a few times. This chain connects TRBV5-6 to TRBJ1-2; the match to TRBD1 covers 8 bases. Germline assignment: CDR1 SGHDT and CDR2 YYEEEE. V was clipped by 4 bases and J by 5 bases; unmatched bases: 10. The CDR3 consists of 15 residues. CDR3 DNA: TGTGCCAGCAGCCCAAACAGGGGGTTGTATTATGGCTACACCTTC. This codes for CASSPNRGLYYGYTF.

The chain is built from TRBV28 and TRBJ2-3, with 8 positions matching TRBD1. Germline CDR1 MDHEN, CDR2 SYDVKM. CDR3 length: 15 amino acids. J was trimmed by 3 bases and V by 7 bases; bases with no gene match: 9. DNA of the CDR3: TGTGCCAGCACCTTCCCCGGACAGGGAACAGATACGCAGTATTTT. Translating gives CASTFPGQGTDTQYF.

This clonotype was seen a few times. The chain has TRBV7-9 and TRBJ1-4; 9 bases map to TRBD1. J was trimmed by 6 bases and V by 5 bases; bases with no gene match: 1. This CDR3 contains 13 residues. Germline V gene data show CDR1 as SEHNR and CDR2 as FQNEAQ (reference sequence). The CDR3 reads CASSRDRDEKLFF. The CDR3 bases are TGTGCCAGCAGCCGGGACAGGGATGAAAAACTGTTTTTT.

The chain uses TRBV19 and TRBJ2-5; 7 bases are shared with TRBD2. This CDR3 is 15 amino acids long. After removal of 5 bases from V and 2 bases from J, the junction contained 8 bases not matched to a gene. Per germline, CDR1 LNHDA and CDR2 SQIVND (reference sequence). This CDR3 is CASSSLAENQETQYF. The DNA of the CDR3 is TGTGCCAGTAGTTCTCTAGCGGAGAATCAAGAGACCCAGTACTTC.